Below are 16 T cell receptor beta chains sequenced from a single sample in a study of T cell repertoires in cytomegalovirus infection. One entry per CDR3 protein results from TCRdb running MiXCR on the reads. The sample holds some 680,000 distinct CDR3 sequences; 35% to 45% are singletons and the top ten take about 2.8%. Sequencing used PBMCs. These receptors all stem from a human donor in good health (CMV status not recorded). Some clones in this sample may be carry-over from other donors' samples.

The chain carries TRBV28 and TRBJ2-5, with D unclear. Per germline, CDR1 MDHEN and CDR2 SYDVKM. CDR3 length: 16 amino acids. Trimming shortened V by 3 bases and J by 5 bases, and 19 bases separated the two germline ends. In DNA form, the CDR3 reads TGTGCCAGCAGTTTTTATGTAGGGCTCCCTCGGGAGACCCAGTACTTC. It is translated as CASSFYVGLPRETQYF. Full variable domain (outside the CDR3, taken from reference TRBV28 and TRBJ2-5): DVKVTQSSRYLVKRTGEKVFLECVQDMDHENMFWYRQDPGLGLRLIYFSYDVKMKEKGDIPEGYSVSREKKERFSLILESASTNQTSMYLCASSFYVGLPRETQYFGPGTRLLVL.

The genes are TRBV28 and TRBJ2-4, with D perhaps matching TRBD2 (6 bases). Germline V gene lookup returns CDR1 MDHEN and CDR2 SYDVKM. The length of the CDR3 is 14 residues. The V gene lost 3 bases and the J gene lost 7 bases, with 13 bases spanning the gap. CDR3 region: CASSFAGLRNIQYF. The CDR3 DNA reads TGTGCCAGCAGTTTCGCGGGGTTAAGGAACATTCAGTACTTC.

This rearrangement joins TRBV11-2 to TRBJ1-1, with D perhaps matching TRBD1 (6 bases). The CDR3 covers 17 residues. CDR1 and CDR2 from the germline V gene are SGHAT and FQNNGV. With 5 bases removed from V and 0 bases from J, the gap between germline ends came to 19 bases. The CDR3 nucleotides are TGTGCCAGCAGCGGCAGGGGAGGTGTCAGTATGAACACTGAAGCTTTCTTT. It is translated as CASSGRGGVSMNTEAFF.

The rearrangement links TRBV12-3 or TRBV12-4 to TRBJ1-6, with D possibly being TRBD1 (5 bases). The CDR3 is 14 residues long. V gave up 1 base and J gave up 9 bases, with 10 bases separating them. In DNA, the CDR3 is TGTGCCAGCAGTTTAGGGGGCAACTTTTCACCCCTCCACTTT. Translating it yields CASSLGGNFSPLHF.

The chain carries TRBV20-1 and TRBJ2-3, with 9 bases aligning to TRBD2. The CDR3 covers 15 residues. Germline V gives CDR1 DFQATT, CDR2 SNEGSKA (reference sequence). The V and J ends lost 1 base and 4 bases, in that order; junction bases with no gene match: 6. The CDR3: CSARVSSGASDTQYF. The DNA of the CDR3 is TGCAGTGCTAGAGTTTCTAGCGGGGCCTCAGATACGCAGTATTTT.

This clonotype has just a few counts. V is TRBV14 and J is TRBJ2-1; TRBD2 matches at 7 bases. The V and J ends lost 1 base and 2 bases, in that order; junction bases with no gene match: 14. This CDR3 spans 19 amino acids. Germline V lookup: CDR1 SGHDN, CDR2 FVKESK. In DNA, the CDR3 is TGTGCCAGCAGCCAAGTGGGAGGGGCCGCCCCCCAGACCTACAATGAGCAGTTCTTC. This sequence encodes CASSQVGGAAPQTYNEQFF.

The chain employs TRBV6-6 and TRBJ2-1; tentatively, D is TRBD1 or TRBD2 (5 bases each). The V end lost 5 bases, the J end lost 4 bases, and 12 bases lay between the germline ends. The CDR3 covers 14 residues. The V gene's germline CDR1 is MNHNY and CDR2 SVGAGI (reference sequence). The CDR3 spells CASSVSGHYNEQFF. In DNA, the CDR3 is TGTGCCAGCAGTGTATCGGGGCATTACAATGAGCAGTTCTTC.

The rearrangement links TRBV7-6 to TRBJ2-1; 8 positions agree with TRBD2. Germline V gene sequence: CDR1 SGHVS, CDR2 FNYEAQ. The CDR3 loop spans 13 amino acids. V dropped 11 bases and J dropped 6; count of bases not matched to a gene: 9. DNA of the CDR3: TGTGCCGGGGGAGGACTAGCAACCAATGAGCAGTTCTTC. This sequence encodes CAGGGLATNEQFF.

This clonotype was seen only a few times. The chain is built from TRBV12-3 or TRBV12-4 and TRBJ2-4; TRBD2 matches 9 bases. V trimming: 6 bases; J trimming: 9 bases; junction bases outside the gene matches: 9. This CDR3 comprises 14 residues. The CDR3, as DNA: TGTGCCAGCAGCCTACTAGCGGGTGGCGCCATTCAGTACTTC. Translating it yields CASSLLAGGAIQYF.

The chain recombines TRBV7-6 with TRBJ2-1, with 11 bases aligning to TRBD1. The V gene's germline CDR1 is SGHVS and CDR2 FNYEAQ. The J segment lost 8 bases and the V segment lost 7 bases, leaving 7 bases of the junction unmatched. The length of the CDR3 is 14 residues. For the CDR3, the DNA is TGTGCCAGCACCAGGACAGGGGGCTTTGATGAGCAGTTCTTC. Translation gives CASTRTGGFDEQFF.

With respect to this clonotype: The final CDR3 position lacks the conserved phenylalanine or tryptophan, pointing to a likely read error. The rearrangement links TRBV5-4 to TRBJ1-1, with D uncertain. The CDR3 has 13 amino acids. Between the trimmed V and J ends, which lost 5 bases and 6 bases, there was a span of 14 bases. Germline loops: CDR1 SGHNT, CDR2 YYREEE (reference sequence). In DNA form, the CDR3 reads TGTGCCAGCAGACCTACAGTAAACTCTGAAGCTTTCTTG. Translated, it gives CASRPTVNSEAFL.

V and J are TRBV18 and TRBJ2-3; 8 nucleotides align to TRBD2. V lost 5 bases and J lost 2; bases outside the gene matches: 3. The CDR3 totals 14 residues. Germline V gene data show CDR1 as KGHSH and CDR2 as LQKENI. Written as DNA, the CDR3 is TGTGCCAGCTCATCCGGGGGGGCCACAGATACGCAGTATTTT. Residues: CASSSGGATDTQYF.

V is TRBV9 and J is TRBJ2-1, with a weak D call TRBD2 (7 bases). V was pared by 6 bases and J by 6 bases, with 19 bases between. Germline CDR1 SGDLS, CDR2 YYNGEE. This CDR3 is built from 15 residues. The CDR3: CASTEGGGFGNEQFF. The CDR3 region has the DNA TGTGCCAGCACCGAGGGGGGGGGGTTCGGCAATGAGCAGTTCTTC. The entire variable domain, with the rest obtained from reference TRBV9 and TRBJ2-1, is as follows: DSGVTQTPKHLITATGQRVTLRCSPRSGDLSVYWYQQSLDQGLQFLIQYYNGEERAKGNILERFSAQQFPDLHSELNLSSLELGDSALYFCASTEGGGFGNEQFFGPGTRLTVL.

This chain joins TRBV7-6 and TRBJ1-3, with D possibly TRBD1 on 5 matching bases. The V end lost 6 bases, the J end lost 0 bases, and 15 bases lay between the germline ends. CDR1 is SGHVS and CDR2 is FNYEAQ in the germline V gene. The length of the CDR3 is 16 residues. The CDR3 sequence is CASSYGTGASGNTIYF. The CDR3 nucleotides read TGTGCCAGCAGTTACGGTACAGGAGCCTCTGGAAACACCATATATTTT.

Remarks on this clonotype: The junction shows a germline mismatch at one end, possibly a read error. The chain recombines TRBV12-3 or TRBV12-4 with TRBJ2-5; no reliable D call. The CDR3 has 13 amino acids. The CDR3, as DNA: TGTGCCAGCAGTTTGAGAGAGCTAGAGTCCCATTACTTC. Its protein is CASSLRELESHYF.

The rearrangement uses TRBV7-2 and TRBJ1-3; D not certain. Germline CDR1 and CDR2: SGHTA and FQGNSA. The CDR3 covers 14 residues. V lost 5 bases and J 4 bases, leaving 12 bases between the germline ends. The CDR3 loop reads CASSPGLGGNTIYF. CDR3 DNA sequence: TGTGCCAGCAGCCCGGGATTGGGCGGAAACACCATATATTTT.